Listed below are T cell receptor beta chains from one sample, sequenced in a study of PD-1 blockade in classical Hodgkin lymphoma. TCRdb's table, derived via immunoSEQ multiplex PCR, lists solely in-frame clones and lacks some. The sample includes 15,000 to 20,000 clones, 70% of them seen just once. This specimen consisted of CD4+ T cells from blood, obtained before the fourth cycle of nivolumab. The receptor set was obtained from a human donor with classical Hodgkin lymphoma. Both conserved end residues are part of each CDR3. Each record gives: J gene, D gene, V gene, clone size, CDR3 DNA, CDR3 protein. D genes are given only for firm matches. Some rows mark clone size as missing; the rest say once, few, many or name a class of expanded clone.

TRBJ2-2 TRBD1 TRBV7-3 - TGTGCCAGCAGCATAACCCCCAGACAGGGCCCCGGGGAGCTGTTTTTT CASSITPRQGPGELFF
TRBJ2-3 TRBD2 TRBV5-4 - TGTGCCAGCAGCAGTCCATTCGGACTAGCGGGGGGGCGAGGCACAGATACGCAGTATTTT CASSSPFGLAGGRGTDTQYF
TRBJ1-4 - TRBV7-3 - TGTGCCAGCAGCTTAAACGGGATTCGAGAAAAACTGTTTTTT CASSLNGIREKLFF
TRBJ1-6 - TRBV5-1 - TGCGCCAGCAGCTTGGCCCCCTATAATTCACCCCTCCACTTT CASSLAPYNSPLHF
TRBJ2-3 TRBD1 TRBV10-3 - TGTGCCATCAGTGATTACGACAGGGGCGCAGATACGCAGTATTTT CAISDYDRGADTQYF
TRBJ1-6 - TRBV30 few TGTGCCTGGAGTGTCGCCGGGAATACCCCAGGATCCCTCCACTTT CAWSVAGNTPGSLHF
TRBJ2-5 - TRBV11-2 - TGTGCCAGCAGCTTAGCCCAAGAGACCCAGTACTTC CASSLAQETQYF
TRBJ2-1 - TRBV27 - TGTGCCAGCAGGCCCCTAGTTTCCAATGAGCAGTTCTTC CASRPLVSNEQFF
TRBJ1-1 - TRBV11-3 few TGTGCCAGCAGCCCTGGCGGCCCAGGTCACACTGAAGCTTTCTTT CASSPGGPGHTEAFF
TRBJ1-1 - TRBV6-4 - TGTGCCAGCAGTCGCACAGGGTCCACTGAAGCTTTCTTT CASSRTGSTEAFF
TRBJ1-2 - TRBV5-1 - TGCGCCAGCAGCTCTTCCCGGATGAGGGATGGCTACACCTTC CASSSSRMRDGYTF
TRBJ2-1 - TRBV5-8 - TGTGCCAGCAGAAAACCTCCAGGGTGGAGCTCCTACAATGAGCAGTTCTTC CASRKPPGWSSYNEQFF
TRBJ2-7 TRBD1 TRBV10-3 - TGTGCCATCAGTCTCGAGCCCAGGGGGAACTACGAGCAGTACTTC CAISLEPRGNYEQYF
TRBJ2-2 - TRBV9 - TGTGCCAGCAGCGTAGAGGTCGGGGAGCTGTTTTTT CASSVEVGELFF
TRBJ2-5 - TRBV18 - TGTGCCAGCTCACCCCCAGGGATCCGCGGGGAGACCCAGTACTTC CASSPPGIRGETQYF
TRBJ1-3 TRBD1 TRBV6-6 - TGTGCCAGCAGCTGGGGACAGGGTGGTGGAAACACCATATATTTT CASSWGQGGGNTIYF
TRBJ1-6 - TRBV5-4 few TGTGCCAGCAGCTTGTCTGGCAGTTATAATTCACCCCTCCACTTT CASSLSGSYNSPLHF
TRBJ2-2 TRBD1 TRBV10-3 - TGTGCCATCAGTGGGACAGGGGGCACCGGGGAGCTGTTTTTT CAISGTGGTGELFF
TRBJ2-3 - TRBV5-1 once TGCGCCAGCAGCTTATTCCAGGGGCGCACAGATACGCAGTATTTT CASSLFQGRTDTQYF
TRBJ2-5 - TRBV9 - TGTGCCAGCAGCGTAGCTACGAGCAGGGGTGACGACCAAGAGACCCAGTACTTC CASSVATSRGDDQETQYF
TRBJ1-2 TRBD1 TRBV27 - TGTGCCAGCAGTTTACACGGGACAGGGGATGGCTACACCTTC CASSLHGTGDGYTF
TRBJ2-2 TRBD2 TRBV11-2 - TGTGCCAGCAGCTGGGGACTAGCGGGAGTTATCGGGGAGCTGTTTTTT CASSWGLAGVIGELFF
TRBJ2-1 TRBD2 TRBV10-3 - TGTGCCATCAGTGAAGAGACTAGCCTCGCCCGGGGGCAGTTCTTC CAISEETSLARGQFF
TRBJ2-3 - TRBV10-3 - TGTGCCATCACCCTAGAAGGGTTCGGGGGAACAGATACGCAGTATTTT CAITLEGFGGTDTQYF
TRBJ1-1 - TRBV19 - TGTGCCAGTAGTATAGTAGGGCCCACTGAAGCTTTCTTT CASSIVGPTEAFF
TRBJ1-5 - TRBV11-3 - TGTGCCAGCAGCCCGGACAGAGTTCAGCCCCAGCATTTT CASSPDRVQPQHF
TRBJ2-2 - TRBV6-1 - TGTGCCAGCAGTGAACAGGGTTACCCCGGGGAGCTGTTTTTT CASSEQGYPGELFF
TRBJ1-2 - TRBV21-1 - TGTGCCAGCAGCAAAATCCGGGGACAGGGAATCTATGGCTACACCTTC CASSKIRGQGIYGYTF
TRBJ2-5 TRBD1 TRBV10-3 once TGTGCCATCAAGAGACAGGGAGAAGAGACCCAGTACTTC CAIKRQGEETQYF
TRBJ1-3 TRBD1 TRBV4-1 - TGCGCCAGCAGCTCCGGGACAGCTGGAAACACCATATATTTT CASSSGTAGNTIYF
TRBJ2-7 - TRBV30 few TGTGCCTGGAGTGACTACTACGAGCAGTACTTC CAWSDYYEQYF
TRBJ1-5 - TRBV6-5 - TGTGCCAGCAGTTACTCGAAGAGTCAGCCCCAGCATTTT CASSYSKSQPQHF
TRBJ2-5 TRBD1 TRBV19 - TGTGCCAGTAGCTCCACAGGGGGCCAAGAGACCCAGTACTTC CASSSTGGQETQYF
TRBJ2-3 - TRBV7-2 - TGTGCCAGCAGCCTCCCTGGGCCAGATACGCAGTATTTT CASSLPGPDTQYF
TRBJ1-5 - TRBV19 once TGTGCCAGTAGTAGGGATGGAGCTTGGCGGATTGTCCCCAATCAGCCCCAGCATTTT CASSRDGAWRIVPNQPQHF
TRBJ2-5 TRBD1 TRBV4-1 - TGCGCCAGCAGCCAGGCCGGGACAGGGGTGGGGGCCCAGTACTTC CASSQAGTGVGAQYF
TRBJ2-1 - TRBV9 - TGTGCCAGCAGCGTAGTTGGAGGGGGGGCGGTTTCCGAGCAGTTCTTC CASSVVGGGAVSEQFF
TRBJ1-1 - TRBV18 - TGTGCCAGCTCACCACCCAACAGCTTGAACACTGAAGCTTTCTTT CASSPPNSLNTEAFF
TRBJ2-7 TRBD2 TRBV5-1 - TGCGCCAGCAGAACAACTAGCGGCTCCTACGAGCAGTACTTC CASRTTSGSYEQYF